This is a list of T cell receptor beta chains from one sample in a study of blood T cells in healthy people across ages. TCRdb re-derived calls from the 5' RACE reads in MiXCR, one entry per CDR3 protein. The profile shows 600,000 or so distinct CDR3 sequences, about 28% of them singletons. The sample consisted of blood. All receptors come from a woman aged 80 or older in good health. Both conserved end residues are part of each CDR3. The order of the fields is clone size, D gene, V gene, CDR3 length, J gene, CDR3 protein, CDR3 DNA. A D gene is named only where the DNA matches it firmly. Clone size appears in some rows only: once, few, many, or a class for an expanded clone.

many,TRBD1,TRBV6-6,14,TRBJ1-2,CASSYGTELYGYTF,TGTGCCAGCAGTTACGGGACAGAACTCTATGGCTACACCTTC
few,TRBD1,TRBV18,15,TRBJ1-5,CASSPQGAGNQPQHF,TGTGCCAGCTCACCACAGGGGGCCGGCAATCAGCCCCAGCATTTT
few,-,TRBV30,11,TRBJ1-1,CAQTQNTEAFF,TGTGCCCAAACGCAGAACACTGAAGCTTTCTTT
many,-,TRBV20-1,13,TRBJ2-7,CSALPGGWREQYF,TGCAGTGCCTTACCGGGGGGCTGGAGGGAGCAGTACTTC
few,-,TRBV20-1,15,TRBJ1-5,CSASQGSPVGQPQHF,TGCAGTGCTAGCCAGGGTTCACCCGTCGGTCAGCCCCAGCATTTT
many,-,TRBV18,16,TRBJ2-1,CASSFTRLGSYNEQFF,TGTGCCAGCTCCTTTACCCGTCTCGGGTCTTACAATGAGCAGTTCTTC
few,-,TRBV9,15,TRBJ2-6,CASNVSQSGADVLTF,TGTGCCAGCAACGTATCACAGTCTGGGGCCGACGTCCTGACTTTC
few,TRBD2,TRBV5-1,15,TRBJ2-1,CASSLESSGYNEQFF,TGCGCCAGCAGCTTGGAGTCTAGCGGGTACAATGAGCAGTTCTTC
many,-,TRBV25-1,14,TRBJ1-1,CASRASGGWIEAFF,TGTGCCAGCAGAGCCAGCGGGGGATGGATTGAAGCTTTCTTT
-,-,TRBV2,17,TRBJ2-5,CASSVGGWGFIQETQYF,TGTGCCAGCAGTGTCGGGGGTTGGGGCTTTATCCAAGAGACCCAGTACTTC
-,TRBD1,TRBV5-1,15,TRBJ1-1,CVSSLEQGKLSEAFF,TGCGTCAGCAGCTTGGAACAGGGGAAGCTTTCTGAAGCTTTCTTT
few,-,TRBV25-1,13,TRBJ1-1,CASSGRGFGEAFF,TGTGCCAGCAGTGGAAGGGGTTTCGGTGAAGCTTTCTTT
few,-,TRBV6-1,14,TRBJ1-1,CASSGETVNTEAFF,TGTGCCAGCAGTGGAGAGACAGTGAACACTGAAGCTTTCTTT
few,-,TRBV11-2,11,TRBJ2-7,CAGSSGREQYF,TGTGCCGGCAGCTCAGGGCGCGAGCAGTACTTC